This entry lists 16 T cell receptor beta chains sequenced from one sample in a study of blood T cell repertoires in COVID-19. TCRdb's table, derived via immunoSEQ multiplex PCR, lists solely in-frame clones and lacks some. The data contain 250,000 to 300,000 clones, 70% to 90% of them singletons. Sequenced: PBMCs or T cells enriched from blood (not recorded which). The receptors come from a woman between 50 and 59 years old who had been exposed to COVID-19.

V gene TRBV28 combines with J gene TRBJ2-7, with D perhaps matching TRBD2 (5 bases). CDR1 and CDR2 (germline): MDHEN, SYDVKM. CDR3 size: 13 residues. V was cut by 10 bases and J by 1 base, with 14 bases left in between. In DNA form, the CDR3 reads TGTGCCACCTGTGGCGGGTCTTCCTACGAGCAGTACTTC. It is translated as CATCGGSSYEQYF.

This clone was counted a few times. The CDR3 region has the DNA TGTGCCAGTAGTATTCGGACAGGGACCTTGTTCATTAGTCAGCCCCAGCATTTT. Its protein product is CASSIRTGTLFISQPQHF. This chain connects TRBV19 to TRBJ1-5; 8 bases are shared with TRBD1. V trimming: 3 bases; J trimming: 6 bases; junction bases outside the gene matches: 16. The CDR3 length is 18 residues. Germline V gene data show CDR1 as LNHDA and CDR2 as SQIVND (reference sequence).

The chain links TRBV24-1 to TRBJ1-4; 12 nucleotides line up with TRBD1. The CDR3 is 17 amino acids. In germline, CDR1 is KGHDR, CDR2 SFDVKD. With V trimmed by 3 bases and J by 7 bases, 8 bases remained unmatched. The CDR3 region is CATSDRDRGLLCEKLFF. As DNA, the CDR3 is TGTGCCACCAGTGATCGGGACAGGGGGCTTTTATGTGAAAAACTGTTTTTT.

This clone came up once. The J gene is TRBJ2-7, the V gene TRBV23-1, with D perhaps TRBD2 (5 bases). TRBV23-1 is identified as an open reading frame with a role that is uncertain. Between the trimmed V and J ends, which lost 4 bases and 2 bases, there was a span of 12 bases. The CDR3 runs 14 residues. CDR3 sequence: CASSRLGKTYEQYF. As DNA, the CDR3 is TGCGCCAGCAGTCGGCTCGGGAAAACCTACGAGCAGTACTTC.

The J gene is TRBJ2-5, the V gene TRBV29-1, with TRBD1 matching 8 bases. V was clipped by 2 bases and J by 2 bases; unmatched bases: 7. The CDR3 is made up of 15 amino acids. Germline V lookup: CDR1 SQVTM, CDR2 ANQGSEA. CDR3 in amino acids: CSVERDNRGQETQYF. The CDR3 DNA reads as TGCAGCGTTGAACGGGACAACAGGGGGCAAGAGACCCAGTACTTC.

In the case of this clone: At one boundary the junction diverges from the germline segment, which might be a read error. Written as DNA, the CDR3 is TGTGCCAGCAGTTTGGAGCGACCAGCCTATGGCTACACCTTC. Its protein is CASSLERPAYGYTF. V is TRBV5-4 and J is TRBJ1-2, with unresolved D. This CDR3 is 14 amino acids long. Germline values: CDR1 SGHNT, CDR2 YYREEE (reference sequence).

The chain joins TRBV10-3 to TRBJ1-2; D might be TRBD1 (5 bases). Germline V gene data show CDR1 as ENHRY and CDR2 as SYGVKD. The CDR3 spans 14 residues. V lost 11 bases and J 6 bases, leaving 22 bases between the germline ends. The CDR3 loop reads CASGDGGVKNGYTF. The DNA for the CDR3 is TGTGCCTCGGGGGATGGAGGGGTGAAGAATGGCTACACCTTC.

V is TRBV5-8 and J is TRBJ2-2; 7 nucleotides line up with TRBD1. This CDR3 has 15 residues. The V gene end was trimmed by 0 bases and the J gene end by 7 bases; junction bases not matched to a gene: 6. Germline V gene lookup returns CDR1 SGHTS and CDR2 YDEGEE. CDR3 DNA: TGTGCCAGCAGCTTGGGACAGGGAGTCAGCGGGGAGCTGTTTTTT. It translates to CASSLGQGVSGELFF.

J is TRBJ1-5 and V is TRBV6-6, with D unresolved. Trimming took off 6 bases at V and 1 base at J, with 16 bases between the two ends. The germline V gene encodes CDR1 MNHNY and CDR2 SVGAGI (reference sequence). The CDR3 consists of 16 residues. CDR3: CASSDAGFSSNQPQHF. The CDR3 DNA follows: TGTGCCAGCAGCGACGCGGGGTTTTCCAGCAATCAGCCCCAGCATTTT.

The chain uses TRBV5-4 and TRBJ1-2; TRBD1 matches at 9 bases. Looked up from germline, CDR1 is SGHNT and CDR2 is YYREEE (reference sequence). V lost 3 bases to trimming and J lost 4 bases; unmatched junction nucleotides: 7. The CDR3 is 15 amino acids. Here the CDR3 reads CASSSGTGYFYGYTF. CDR3 nucleotides: TGTGCCAGCAGCTCGGGGACAGGGTATTTCTATGGCTACACCTTC.

J is TRBJ1-2 and V is TRBV4-1; D not resolved. The ends were cut back, 0 bases at V and 4 bases at J, with 12 bases in the middle. This CDR3 contains 15 residues. CDR1 is MGHRA, CDR2 YSYEKL, per germline. CDR3 in DNA: TGCGCCAGCAGCCAAGAAAGCAGCCCAGGCTATGGCTACACCTTC. It specifies CASSQESSPGYGYTF.

The chain uses TRBV28 and TRBJ1-6, with 8 bases matching TRBD1. The CDR3 has 17 amino acids. After removal of 6 bases from V and 1 base from J, the junction contained 8 bases not matched to a gene. Germline V CDR1 and CDR2: MDHEN, SYDVKM. CDR3 DNA sequence: TGTGCCAGCAGAAGCGACAGGGGAACATCCTATAATTCACCCCTCCACTTT. This codes for CASRSDRGTSYNSPLHF.

The rearrangement links TRBV4-1 to TRBJ1-6; D remains unclear. CDR3 length: 13 residues. The germline V gene has CDR1 MGHRA and CDR2 YSYEKL. Trimming took off 0 bases at V and 7 bases at J, with 4 bases between the two ends. The DNA for the CDR3 is TGCGCCAGCAGCCAAGATGAGAATTCACCCCTCCACTTT. Translation: CASSQDENSPLHF.

The V call is TRBV6-5, the J call TRBJ1-2; possibly TRBD1 for D (6 bases). This CDR3 contains 13 residues. Per germline, CDR1 MNHEY and CDR2 SVGAGI. V lost 6 bases and J lost 8, with 16 bases in between. CDR3 DNA sequence: TGTGCCAGCAGCCGGGACATAGCATGGGGCTACACCTTC. This codes for CASSRDIAWGYTF.

V gene TRBV5-1 combines with J gene TRBJ2-3; 7 bases fit TRBD1. The trim removed 4 bases at V and 6 bases at J, leaving 2 bases unmatched. This CDR3 contains 12 residues. Germline CDR1 is SGHRS and CDR2 is YFSETQ. The CDR3 coding sequence is TGCGCCAGCAGCCCCAGGGGGGATACGCAGTATTTT. It yields the protein CASSPRGDTQYF. Full variable domain (outside the CDR3, taken from reference TRBV5-1 and TRBJ2-3): KAGVTQTPRYLIKTRGQQVTLSCSPISGHRSVSWYQQTPGQGLQFLFEYFSETQRNKGNFPGRFSGRQFSNSRSEMNVSTLELGDSALYLCASSPRGDTQYFGPGTRLTVL.

CDR3 amino acids: CAIRSSTTLNTGELFF. The CDR3 DNA follows: TGTGCCATCAGGAGCTCGACTACTTTGAACACCGGGGAGCTGTTTTTT. The rearrangement joins TRBV10-3 to TRBJ2-2; D is possibly TRBD2 (5 bases). The CDR3 is 16 residues long. From germline, CDR1 is ENHRY and CDR2 SYGVKD. Trimming pared 6 bases from V and 1 base from J, leaving 15 bases between.